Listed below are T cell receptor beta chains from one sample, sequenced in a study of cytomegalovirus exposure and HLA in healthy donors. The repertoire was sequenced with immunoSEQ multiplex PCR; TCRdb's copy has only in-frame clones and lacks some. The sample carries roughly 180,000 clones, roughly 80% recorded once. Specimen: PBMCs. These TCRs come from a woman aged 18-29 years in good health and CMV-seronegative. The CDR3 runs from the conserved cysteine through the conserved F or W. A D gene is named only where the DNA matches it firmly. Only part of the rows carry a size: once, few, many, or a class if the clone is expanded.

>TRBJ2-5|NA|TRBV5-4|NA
TGTGCCAGCAGCTTGGTTCGGACAGAACAAGAGACCCAGTACTTC
CASSLVRTEQETQYF
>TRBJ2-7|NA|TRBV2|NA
TGTGCCAGCAGTTTCAGAGGGTATTACTTC
CASSFRGYYF
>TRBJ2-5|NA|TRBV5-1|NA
TGCGCCAGCAGCTTGCCCGCGGAGGGGGAGACCCAGTACTTC
CASSLPAEGETQYF
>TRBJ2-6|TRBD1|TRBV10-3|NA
TGTGCCATCAGTGAGTGGCAGGGGGCGGGAGGGGCCAACGTCCTGACTTTC
CAISEWQGAGGANVLTF
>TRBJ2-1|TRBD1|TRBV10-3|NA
TGTGCCATCAGGACGGACAGGGGAACTAATGAGCAGTTCTTC
CAIRTDRGTNEQFF
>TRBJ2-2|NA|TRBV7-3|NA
TGTGCCAGCAGCCCCAAAGTTGGGGGCGGTTGGGAGCTGTTTTTT
CASSPKVGGGWELFF
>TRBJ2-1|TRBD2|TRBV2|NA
TGTGCCAGCACCTCTCTTTCCGGGACTAGCCCCAGTGAGCAGTTCTTC
CASTSLSGTSPSEQFF
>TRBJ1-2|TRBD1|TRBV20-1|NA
TGCAGTGCTAGAGGGGGACAGGAGGGCACCTTC
CSARGGQEGTF
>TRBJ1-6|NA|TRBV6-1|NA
TGTGCCAGCTCAGGGGACAATTCACCCCTCCACTTT
CASSGDNSPLHF
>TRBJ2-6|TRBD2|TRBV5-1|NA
TGCGCCAGCAGGACTAGCGGGAGTTCTGGGGCCAACGTCCTGACTTTC
CASRTSGSSGANVLTF
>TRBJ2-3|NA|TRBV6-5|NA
TGTGCCAGCAGAAGAGGACAGCTCTCAGATACGCAGTATTTT
CASRRGQLSDTQYF
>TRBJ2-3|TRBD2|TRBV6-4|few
TGTGCCAGCAGTGACTCAGTAGCGGGAGGGGCAGATACGCAGTATTTT
CASSDSVAGGADTQYF
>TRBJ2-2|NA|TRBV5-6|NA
TGTGCCAGCAGCTTGCCGGGCGGAGGGAACACCGGGGAGCTGTTTTTT
CASSLPGGGNTGELFF
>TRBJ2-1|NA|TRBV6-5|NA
TGTGCCAGCAGGCGAAGCGCTTACAATGAGCAGTTCTTC
CASRRSAYNEQFF
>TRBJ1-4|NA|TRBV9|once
TGTGCCAGCAGCGTATTCGACAGACGTAATGAAAAACTGTTTTTT
CASSVFDRRNEKLFF
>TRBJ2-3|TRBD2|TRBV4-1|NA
TGCGCCAGCAGCCAAGAGCCGGGACTAGCCTGGGGTACGCAGTATTTT
CASSQEPGLAWGTQYF
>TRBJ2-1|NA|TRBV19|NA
TGTGCCAGTAGTACACTAGTTAATGAGCAGTTCTTC
CASSTLVNEQFF
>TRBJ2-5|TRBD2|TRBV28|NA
TGTGCCAGCGGACTAGCGGGAGGTCTACAAGAGACCCAGTACTTC
CASGLAGGLQETQYF
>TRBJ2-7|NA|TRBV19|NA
TGTGCCAGTAGTATCCGTCAGGGTGAGACCTACGAGCAGTACTTC
CASSIRQGETYEQYF
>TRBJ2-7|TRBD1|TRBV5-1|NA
TGCGCCAGCAGCGCGAAGGGACAGGGATTCTACGAGCAGTACTTC
CASSAKGQGFYEQYF
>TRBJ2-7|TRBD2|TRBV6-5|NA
TGTGCCAGCAGTCACCGCACTAGCGGAGACTACGAGCAGTACTTC
CASSHRTSGDYEQYF
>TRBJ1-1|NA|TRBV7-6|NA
TGTGCCAGCAGCTTAGTGGAGGTTAACACTGAAGCTTTCTTT
CASSLVEVNTEAFF
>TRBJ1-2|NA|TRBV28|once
TGTGCCAGCAGTCAAACAGGGTATGGCTACACCTTC
CASSQTGYGYTF
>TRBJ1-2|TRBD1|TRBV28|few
TGTGCCAGCAGTTTACAGGGGGCCCGCTATGGCTACACCTTC
CASSLQGARYGYTF
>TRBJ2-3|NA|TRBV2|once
TGTGCCAGCAGTGAAGTCTTGGCGGAGCTAAGAGGTACGCAGTATTTT
CASSEVLAELRGTQYF
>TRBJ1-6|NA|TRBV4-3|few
TGCGCCAGCAGCCGGTCCTGGGGAGGTAATTCACCCCTCCACTTT
CASSRSWGGNSPLHF
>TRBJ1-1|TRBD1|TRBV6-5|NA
TGTGCCAGCAGGAGGTCGCGACAGGGCGAGACTGAAGCTTTCTTT
CASRRSRQGETEAFF
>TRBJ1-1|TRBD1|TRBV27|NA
TGTGCCAGCAGTTTCCATCACAGGGGAGACACTGAAGCTTTCTTT
CASSFHHRGDTEAFF
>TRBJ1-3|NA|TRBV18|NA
TGTGCCAGCTCACCATCGCCAGGGGGAAACACCATATATTTT
CASSPSPGGNTIYF
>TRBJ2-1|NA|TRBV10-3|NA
TGTGCCATCAGCCTTACTAGTGAAAAGAACAATGAGCAGTTCTTC
CAISLTSEKNNEQFF
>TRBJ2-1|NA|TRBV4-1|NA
TGCGCCAGCAGCCACGCCAACAGGGTAGGAAGAAATGAGCAGTTCTTC
CASSHANRVGRNEQFF
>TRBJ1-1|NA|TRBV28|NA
TGTGCCAGCAGGGCTCCATCCAGGGCGGTGAGCCCTGAAGCTTTCTTT
CASRAPSRAVSPEAFF
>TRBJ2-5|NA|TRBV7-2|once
TGTGCCAGCAGCCTAGCGAGGTACCAAGAGACCCAGTACTTC
CASSLARYQETQYF
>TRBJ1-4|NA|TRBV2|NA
TGTGCCAGCAGGAGGGGGACTAATGAAAAACTGTTTTTT
CASRRGTNEKLFF
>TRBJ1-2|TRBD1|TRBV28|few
TGTGCCAGCAGGCCGTCCCCCCCGGGGACAGGGGCCTACTATGGCTACACCTTC
CASRPSPPGTGAYYGYTF
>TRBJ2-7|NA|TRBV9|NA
TGTGCCAGCAGCGTAGGGGACACCTACGAGCAGTACTTC
CASSVGDTYEQYF
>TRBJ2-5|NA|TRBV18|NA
TGTGCCAGCTCACCAGGCGGAATGGAGACCCAGTACTTC
CASSPGGMETQYF
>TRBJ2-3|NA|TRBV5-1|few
TGCGCCAGCAGCCGGACTTTTGGAGATACGCAGTATTTT
CASSRTFGDTQYF
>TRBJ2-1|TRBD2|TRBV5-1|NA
TGCGCCAGCAGCGGAGGGTGGGGACTAGCGGCTAACAATGAGCAGTTCTTC
CASSGGWGLAANNEQFF
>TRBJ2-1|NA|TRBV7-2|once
TGTGCCAGCAGCTTGAATGCCCCGGGATTCTCCTACAATGAGCAGTTCTTC
CASSLNAPGFSYNEQFF
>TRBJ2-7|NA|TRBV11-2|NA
TGTGCCAGCAGCTTCCGGGCGGGACGGGGCGAGCAGTACTTC
CASSFRAGRGEQYF
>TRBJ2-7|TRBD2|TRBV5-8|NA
TGTGCCAGCAGCCCACGACTAGCGGGATCCTCCTACGAGCAGTACTTC
CASSPRLAGSSYEQYF
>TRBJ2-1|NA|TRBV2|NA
TGTGCCAGCTCCTTTAGCCTTCTCTCAGGGGGGTACTCCTACAATGAGCAGTTCTTC
CASSFSLLSGGYSYNEQFF
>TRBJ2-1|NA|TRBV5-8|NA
TGTGCCAGCAGCTTGTGGCAGGGTTTTGGGAACAATGAGCAGTTCTTC
CASSLWQGFGNNEQFF
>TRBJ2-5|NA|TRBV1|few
TGCACCAGCAGCGGCCGGGACAGGGGCAAGCAGTACTTC
CTSSGRDRGKQYF
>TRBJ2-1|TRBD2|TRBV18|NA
TGTGCCAGCTCACCGGGACTAGCGGGTTCGTACAATGAGCAGTTCTTC
CASSPGLAGSYNEQFF
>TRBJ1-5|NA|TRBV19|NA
TGTGCCAGTACCCCCGACAGGTACAATCAGCCCCAGCATTTT
CASTPDRYNQPQHF
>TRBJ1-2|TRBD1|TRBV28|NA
TGTGCCAGCAAGATAGGACAGGGGGCTAACTATGGCTACACCTTC
CASKIGQGANYGYTF
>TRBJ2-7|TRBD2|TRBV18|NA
TGTGCCAGCTCACCTCCGACTAGCGGGCGGTTCTACGAGCAGTACTTC
CASSPPTSGRFYEQYF
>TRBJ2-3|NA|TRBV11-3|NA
TGTGCCAGCAGCGCAGGGGCTGCCCCAGATACGCAGTATTTT
CASSAGAAPDTQYF
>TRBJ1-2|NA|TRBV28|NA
TGTGCCAGCAGTCAAAACGGGGGGTATGGCTACACCTTC
CASSQNGGYGYTF
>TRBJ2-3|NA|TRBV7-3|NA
TGTGCCAGCAGCTTACTAGGACAGAGGGAAGATACGCAGTATTTT
CASSLLGQREDTQYF
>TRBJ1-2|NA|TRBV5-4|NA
TGTGCCAGCAGCTCAGCGGCAGAACTTAACTATGGCTACACCTTC
CASSSAAELNYGYTF
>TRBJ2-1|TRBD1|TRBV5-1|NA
TGCGCCAGCAGCCCTAACGGGGACAGCCTTGAGTTCCATGAGCAGTTCTTC
CASSPNGDSLEFHEQFF
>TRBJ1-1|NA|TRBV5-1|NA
TGCGCCAGCAGCTTGAGTGGAGTATCTGAAGCTTTCTTT
CASSLSGVSEAFF
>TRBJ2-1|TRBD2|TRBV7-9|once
TGTGCCAGCACCAGCGGGAGTGGTTCCTACAATGAGCAGTTCTTC
CASTSGSGSYNEQFF
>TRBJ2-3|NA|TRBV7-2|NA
TGTGCCAGCAGTCTTACGCTCACGGGTGGCACAGATACGCAGTATTTT
CASSLTLTGGTDTQYF
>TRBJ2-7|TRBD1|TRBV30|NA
TGTGCCTGGAGGAGACAGGGACCCCAGTACTTC
CAWRRQGPQYF
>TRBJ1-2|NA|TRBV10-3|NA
TGTGCCATCAGTGAGACCGGGGGCTACACCTTC
CAISETGGYTF
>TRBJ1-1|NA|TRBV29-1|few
TGCAGCGGCGAGGGGGGGGGCACTGAAGCTTTCTTT
CSGEGGGTEAFF